The 7 T cell receptor beta chains reported below all come from one sample, sequenced in a study of T cell repertoires and HLA-DP antigens. Profiling relied on immunoSEQ multiplex PCR, and the TCRdb table lists in-frame clones only, not all of them. The table shows approximately 90,000 clones, with roughly 86% occurring only once. These receptors' targets are unknown. Specimen: CD4+ T cells from PBMCs. Receptors were obtained from a man aged 50 or older in good health and CMV-seronegative.

The V call is TRBV14, the J call TRBJ2-6, with a weak D call TRBD2 (5 bases). CDR3 length: 14 amino acids. Trimming stripped 1 base from V and 13 bases from J, with 14 bases between. Germline loops: CDR1 SGHDN, CDR2 FVKESK. The CDR3 bases are TGTGCCAGCAGCCAAGCGGGGTCCCCCCAGGTCCTGACTTTC. Its translation is CASSQAGSPQVLTF.

The chain couples TRBV9 to TRBJ1-4, with 8 bases aligning to TRBD1. In germline, CDR1 is SGDLS, CDR2 YYNGEE. The V gene end was trimmed by 3 bases and the J gene end by 10 bases; junction bases not matched to a gene: 14. CDR3 length equals 16 residues. This CDR3 is CASSAQHGTGQGKLFF. In DNA, the CDR3 is TGTGCCAGCAGCGCCCAACACGGGACAGGTCAAGGAAAACTGTTTTTT.

This sequence joins TRBV6-1 and TRBJ1-5, with TRBD1 matching 7 bases. V lost 7 bases to trimming and J lost 4 bases; unmatched junction nucleotides: 10. The germline V gene encodes CDR1 MNHNS and CDR2 SASEGT. This CDR3 region has 15 residues. This chain's CDR3 is CASTGGPRLNQPQHF. The CDR3 region has the DNA TGTGCCAGCACAGGGGGGCCTAGGCTAAATCAGCCCCAGCATTTT.

This chain connects TRBV6-5 to TRBJ1-1; weak D call: TRBD1 (6 bases). Looked up from germline, CDR1 is MNHEY and CDR2 is SVGAGI. The CDR3 extends over 15 amino acids. V lost 6 bases and J lost 1, with 15 bases in between. CDR3 in amino acids: CASRGTRIQNTEAFF. For the CDR3, the DNA is TGTGCCAGCAGAGGGACACGAATTCAGAACACTGAAGCTTTCTTT.

J is TRBJ1-5 and V is TRBV28; 8 nucleotides match TRBD1. The V segment lost 4 bases and the J segment 5 bases; nucleotides outside the gene matches: 10. There are 16 residues in the CDR3. Germline V gene lookup returns CDR1 MDHEN and CDR2 SYDVKM. The CDR3 reads CASSSYGQGGYQPQHF. CDR3 bases: TGTGCCAGCAGTTCCTACGGACAGGGCGGGTATCAGCCCCAGCATTTT.

This clone has a single count. The V and J genes are TRBV6-6 and TRBJ2-2, with a tentative D call TRBD2 (6 bases). The CDR3 runs to 14 residues. Germline lookup yields CDR1 MNHNY and CDR2 SVGAGI (reference sequence). V dropped 8 bases and J dropped 0 bases, with 10 bases sitting between them. CDR3 sequence (DNA): TGTGCCAGCGGGGACTCCCCGAACACCGGGGAGCTGTTTTTT. Protein product: CASGDSPNTGELFF.

The rearrangement joins TRBV19 to TRBJ2-1, with 9 bases identical to TRBD2. The CDR3 covers 14 residues. J was trimmed by 11 bases and V by 3 bases; bases with no gene match: 8. Germline values: CDR1 LNHDA, CDR2 SQIVND (reference sequence). The CDR3 reads CASSIRSGSHQQFF. DNA of the CDR3: TGTGCCAGTAGTATTCGTAGCGGGAGTCATCAGCAGTTCTTC.